This T cell receptor beta chain was documented in a study of shared clonotypes between healthy human individuals. Study context: Each donor contributed plates that comprised three CD4 naive, three CD4 memory, two CD8 naive and one CD8 memory.

Worth noting for this clone: Its antigen is not identified.

Clones were sequenced by immunoSEQ multiplex PCR, and TCRdb holds only the in-frame ones, with some missing. The sample consists of around 2.5 million clones, 93% of them appearing once. Study-level findings and limits: The small donor group covered limited genetic and exposure diversity. Clonotype sharing among donors likely depends on sequencing depth.

The sequence came from a man aged 18-30 years in good health. Some clones in this sample may be carry-over from other donors' samples. Sequencing was carried out using naive CD4+ T cells from PBMCs. As to subset: CD45RA+ positively selected.

Here the CDR3 reads CASRIGGTYEQYF. CDR3 DNA: TGCGCCAGCCGTATTGGGGGAACCTACGAGCAGTACTTC. The V and J genes are TRBV5-1 and TRBJ2-7, with D possibly called TRBD1 or TRBD2 (5 bases each). The V end was cut by 7 bases, the J end by 2 bases, with 13 bases between. From germline, CDR1 is SGHRS and CDR2 YFSETQ. The CDR3 covers 13 residues. The full variable domain, its missing parts supplied by reference TRBV5-1 and TRBJ2-7, is KAGVTQTPRYLIKTRGQQVTLSCSPISGHRSVSWYQQTPGQGLQFLFEYFSETQRNKGNFPGRFSGRQFSNSRSEMNVSTLELGDSALYLCASRIGGTYEQYFGPGTRLTVT.